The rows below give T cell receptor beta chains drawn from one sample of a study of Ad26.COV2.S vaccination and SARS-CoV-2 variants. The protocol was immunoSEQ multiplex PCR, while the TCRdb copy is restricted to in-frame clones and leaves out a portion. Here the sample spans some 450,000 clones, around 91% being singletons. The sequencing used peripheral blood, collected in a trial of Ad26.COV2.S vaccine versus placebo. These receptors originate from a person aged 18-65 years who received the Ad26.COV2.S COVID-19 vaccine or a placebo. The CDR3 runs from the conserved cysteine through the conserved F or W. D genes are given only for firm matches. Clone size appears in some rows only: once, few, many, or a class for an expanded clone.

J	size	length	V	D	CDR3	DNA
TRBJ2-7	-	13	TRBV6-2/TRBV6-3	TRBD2	CASSYRASGWQYF	TGTGCCAGCAGTTACCGGGCTAGCGGTTGGCAGTACTTC
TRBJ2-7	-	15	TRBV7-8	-	CASSLARGAPYEQYF	TGTGCCAGCAGCTTGGCTAGGGGGGCACCCTACGAGCAGTACTTC
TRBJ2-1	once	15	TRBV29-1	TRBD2	CSVEVSGSSYNEQFF	TGCAGCGTTGAGGTTAGCGGGAGCTCCTACAATGAGCAGTTCTTC
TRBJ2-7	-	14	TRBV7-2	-	CASSLDPGTYEQYF	TGTGCCAGCAGCTTAGACCCAGGGACCTACGAGCAGTACTTC
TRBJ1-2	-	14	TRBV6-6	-	CASSYSTRVYGYTF	TGTGCCAGCAGTTACTCGACTCGAGTTTATGGCTACACCTTC
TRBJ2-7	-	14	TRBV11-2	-	CASSFGARDHEQYF	TGTGCCAGCAGCTTTGGAGCCAGGGACCACGAGCAGTACTTC
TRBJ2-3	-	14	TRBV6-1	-	CASSEGILTDTQYF	TGTGCCAGCAGTGAAGGCATTCTCACAGATACGCAGTATTTT
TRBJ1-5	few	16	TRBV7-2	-	CASSLGGIYSNQPQHF	TGTGCCAGCAGCTTAGGTGGCATCTATAGCAATCAGCCCCAGCATTTT
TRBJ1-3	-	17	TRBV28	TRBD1	CASSSLTGRFSGNTIYF	TGTGCCAGCAGTTCCCTGACAGGGAGATTCTCTGGAAACACCATATATTTT
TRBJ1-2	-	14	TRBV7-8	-	CASSLAGQVYGYTF	TGTGCCAGCAGCTTAGCGGGCCAGGTCTATGGCTACACCTTC
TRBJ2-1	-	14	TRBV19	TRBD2	CASSPRVAGSEQFF	TGTGCCAGTAGTCCGAGGGTAGCGGGAAGTGAGCAGTTCTTC
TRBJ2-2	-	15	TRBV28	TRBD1	CASRSTGEFAGELFF	TGTGCCAGCAGGTCCACAGGGGAATTCGCCGGGGAGCTGTTTTTT
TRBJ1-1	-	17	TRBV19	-	CASSITEGGAWGTEAFF	TGTGCCAGTAGTATTACAGAAGGTGGAGCGTGGGGCACTGAAGCTTTCTTT
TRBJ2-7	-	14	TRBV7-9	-	CASSLALGFYEQYF	TGTGCCAGCAGCTTAGCTTTGGGGTTCTACGAGCAGTACTTC